This T cell receptor beta chain is from a study of blood T cells in healthy people across ages. From germline, CDR1 is MNHEY and CDR2 SVGEGT. The CDR3 loop spans 12 amino acids. Then a second PCR, running about 6 to 12 cycles, was carried out with a sample-barcoded 5' primer and a J-beta primer mix. TCRdb independently ran MiXCR on the 5' RACE reads; one entry per CDR3 protein. This sample has about 1.5 million distinct CDR3 sequences, with roughly two fifths found just once. This sequence was found in a woman between 18 and 30 years old in good health. The V gene is TRBV6-2 or TRBV6-3, the J gene TRBJ2-1, with D maybe TRBD1 (6 bases). The tail of the sequence fits TRBJ2-7 better, so the J call may be wrong. The sample taken for sequencing was blood. In DNA, the CDR3 is TGTGCCAGCAGTTATGGGGACAATGAGCAGTACTTC. Translation gives CASSYGDNEQYF.